This T cell receptor beta chain was captured in a study of T cells expressing NK-cell markers. Looking at the study overall: Researchers got TCR beta repertoires out of sorted CD3+CD56+NKG2C+, CD3+CD56+NKG2C- and CD3+CD56-NKG2C+ T cells. HCMV seropositivity characterized seven of the eight sequenced donors, and seronegativity one. Study-level findings and limits: As a fraction of CD8+ T cells, dominant NKG2C+ clonotypes reached roughly 1.0-7.5% in six or seven donors. Clones of NKG2C+ T cells that had expanded were of unclear HCMV specificity.

Concerning this clonotype: What it binds is unknown.

CDR1 and CDR2 (germline): SQVTM, ANQGSEA. The length of the CDR3 is 14 residues. TCRdb re-called the 5' RACE reads; every CDR3 protein appears as one record, without DNA. This table holds about 370,000 distinct CDR3 sequences. The sample taken for sequencing was blood T cells: a sorted CD56 or NKG2C T cell subset, CD4+ or CD8+ T cells, or bulk PBMC T cells (not recorded which). The chain has TRBV29-1 and TRBJ2-5; TCRdb proposes TRBD1, but this gene call is untestable without DNA. This TCR derives from a woman aged 50 to 65 in good health. The CDR3 is CSPTGQGAKETQYF.